The entry below gives a single TCR beta chain sequence along with its context. As yet, its antigen is unknown. This sample was included in a study of graft-versus-host responses after intestinal transplantation. Study background: Tacrolimus plus steroids were given to all recipients for approximately 3 years, preceded by anti-thymocyte globulin induction.

Study-level results: GvH clonotypes were identified within recipient marrow, with a subset emerging first in ileum or blood. Those patients showing graft-donor T cell macrochimerism displayed high graft-versus-host to host-versus-graft clonal ratios in allografts.

Produced via immunoSEQ multiplex PCR; TCRdb's table is partial and in-frame only. The sample comprises 75,000 to 95,000 clones, around 93% of which are singletons, and 0.3% to 0.45% rests with the top ten. Losses at the gene ends were 7 bases for V and 2 bases for J; bases not matched to a gene: 13. The CDR3 is 17 amino acids. CDR1 and CDR2 from the germline V gene are KGHSY and FQNENV. Sequenced material: unstimulated CD4+ T cells sorted from spleen or lymph node cells, taken before transplant. The receptor was isolated from a human donor who was the organ donor for an intestinal transplant. This chain connects TRBV16 to TRBJ2-2; 7 bases agree with TRBD1. The CDR3 sequence: CASKGDSQTLNTGELFF. The DNA of the CDR3 is TGTGCCAGCAAGGGGGACAGCCAGACCTTAAACACCGGGGAGCTGTTTTTT.